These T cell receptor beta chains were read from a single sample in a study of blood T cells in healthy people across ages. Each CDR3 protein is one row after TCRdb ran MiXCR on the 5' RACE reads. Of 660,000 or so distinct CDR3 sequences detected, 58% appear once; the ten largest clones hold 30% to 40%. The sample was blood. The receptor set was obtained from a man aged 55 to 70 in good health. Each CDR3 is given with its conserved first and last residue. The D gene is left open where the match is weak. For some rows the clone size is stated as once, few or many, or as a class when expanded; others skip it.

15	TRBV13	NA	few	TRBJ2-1	CASLGGLWSYNEQFF	TGTGCCAGCTTGGGGGGGCTCTGGTCCTACAATGAGCAGTTCTTC
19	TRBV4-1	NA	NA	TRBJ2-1	CASSQVGPGGRDSYNEQFF	TGCGCCAGCAGCCAAGTAGGGCCGGGGGGCCGAGATTCCTACAATGAGCAGTTCTTC
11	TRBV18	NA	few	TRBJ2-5	CASSRKETQYF	TGTGCCAGCTCACGTAAAGAGACCCAGTACTTC
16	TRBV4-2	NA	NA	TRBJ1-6	CASSQGGPGPNSPLHF	TGTGCCAGCAGCCAAGGTGGGCCGGGGCCAAATTCACCCCTCCACTTT
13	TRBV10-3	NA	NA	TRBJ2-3	CAITRDSTDTQYF	TGTGCCATCACCAGGGATAGCACAGATACGCAGTATTTT
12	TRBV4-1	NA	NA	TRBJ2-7	CASSQEGGEQYF	TGCGCCAGCAGCCAAGAGGGTGGCGAGCAGTACTTC
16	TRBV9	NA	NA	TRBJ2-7	CATQRSGRPKGYEQYF	TGTGCCACCCAGCGTAGCGGCCGACCTAAGGGATACGAGCAGTACTTC
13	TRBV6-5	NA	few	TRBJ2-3	CASSRGNTDTQYF	TGTGCCAGCAGTAGGGGAAACACAGATACGCAGTATTTT
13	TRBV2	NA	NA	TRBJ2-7	CASNTGNSYEQYF	TGTGCCAGCAACACAGGGAACTCCTACGAGCAGTACTTC
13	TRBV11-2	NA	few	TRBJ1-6	CASSSALGSPLHF	TGTGCCAGCAGTTCCGCCTTGGGGTCACCCCTCCACTTT
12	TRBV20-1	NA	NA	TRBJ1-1	CSATTGRTEAFF	TGCAGTGCTACCACAGGGAGGACTGAAGCTTTCTTT
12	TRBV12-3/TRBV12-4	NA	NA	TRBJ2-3	CASTNSEGPQYF	TGTGCCAGCACCAATAGCGAGGGCCCGCAGTATTTT
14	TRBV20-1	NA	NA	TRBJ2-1	CGAREVRGGNEQFF	TGCGGTGCTAGAGAGGTCAGGGGGGGCAATGAGCAGTTCTTC
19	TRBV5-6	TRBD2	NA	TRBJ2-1	CASSPEGTRASMSYNEQFF	TGTGCCAGCAGCCCAGAGGGGACTAGGGCCAGTATGAGTTACAATGAGCAGTTCTTC
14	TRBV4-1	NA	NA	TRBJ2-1	CASSQDQWAGRQFF	TGCGCCAGCAGCCAAGATCAGTGGGCGGGACGGCAGTTCTTC
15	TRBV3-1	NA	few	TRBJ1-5	CASSQDGGSNQPQHF	TGTGCCAGCAGCCAAGATGGGGGCAGCAATCAGCCCCAGCATTTT
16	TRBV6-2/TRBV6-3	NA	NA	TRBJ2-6	CASSYSGQPGANVLTF	TGTGCCAGCAGTTACTCCGGGCAACCTGGGGCCAACGTCCTGACTTTC
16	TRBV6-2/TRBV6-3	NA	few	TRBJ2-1	CASSYSLGGSYNEQFF	TGTGCCAGCAGTTACTCGTTAGGGGGATCCTACAATGAGCAGTTCTTC
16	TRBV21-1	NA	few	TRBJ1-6	CASSKARGWRNSPLHF	TGTGCCAGCAGCAAAGCGAGGGGATGGAGGAATTCACCCCTCCACTTT
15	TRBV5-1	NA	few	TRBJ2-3	CASSLDLRTLNTQYF	TGCGCCAGCAGCTTGGACCTGAGGACACTCAATACGCAGTATTTT